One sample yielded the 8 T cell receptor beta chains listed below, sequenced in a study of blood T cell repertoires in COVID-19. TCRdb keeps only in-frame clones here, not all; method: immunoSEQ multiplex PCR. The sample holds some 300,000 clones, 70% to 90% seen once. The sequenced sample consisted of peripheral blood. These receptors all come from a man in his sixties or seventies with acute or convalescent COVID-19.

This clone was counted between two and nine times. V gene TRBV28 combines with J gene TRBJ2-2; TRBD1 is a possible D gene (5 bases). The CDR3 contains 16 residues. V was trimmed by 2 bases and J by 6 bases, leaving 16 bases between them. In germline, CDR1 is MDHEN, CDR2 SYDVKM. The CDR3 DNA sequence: TGTGCCAGCAGTTTAGCCGACGGGCAAGGGGCCGGGGAGCTGTTTTTT. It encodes CASSLADGQGAGELFF.

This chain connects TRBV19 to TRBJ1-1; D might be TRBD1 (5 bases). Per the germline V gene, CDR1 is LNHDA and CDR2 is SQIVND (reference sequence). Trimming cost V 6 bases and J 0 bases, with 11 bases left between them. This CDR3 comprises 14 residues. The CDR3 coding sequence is TGTGCCAGTAGCCAACGACAGTTGAACACTGAAGCTTTCTTT. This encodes CASSQRQLNTEAFF.

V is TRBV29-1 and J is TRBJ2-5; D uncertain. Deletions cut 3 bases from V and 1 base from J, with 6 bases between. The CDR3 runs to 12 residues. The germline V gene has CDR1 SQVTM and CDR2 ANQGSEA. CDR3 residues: CSVDFFQETQYF. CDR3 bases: TGCAGCGTTGATTTCTTCCAAGAGACCCAGTACTTC.

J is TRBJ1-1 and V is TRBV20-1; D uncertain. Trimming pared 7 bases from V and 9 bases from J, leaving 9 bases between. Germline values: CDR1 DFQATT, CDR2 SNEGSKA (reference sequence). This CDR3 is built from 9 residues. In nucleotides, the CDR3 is TGCAGTGTTACAGACAAAGCTTTCTTT. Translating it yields CSVTDKAFF.

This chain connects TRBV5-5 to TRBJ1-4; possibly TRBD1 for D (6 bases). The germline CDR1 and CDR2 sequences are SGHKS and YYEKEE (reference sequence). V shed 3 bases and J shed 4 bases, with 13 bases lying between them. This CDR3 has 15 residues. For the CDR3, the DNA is TGTGCCAGCAGCTCTCGTCAGGGGTATAATGAAAAACTGTTTTTT. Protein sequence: CASSSRQGYNEKLFF.

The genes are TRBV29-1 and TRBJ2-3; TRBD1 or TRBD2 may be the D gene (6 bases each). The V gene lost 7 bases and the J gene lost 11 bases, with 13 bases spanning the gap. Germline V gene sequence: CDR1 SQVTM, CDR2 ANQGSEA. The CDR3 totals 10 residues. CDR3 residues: CSASEGGQYF. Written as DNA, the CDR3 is TGCAGCGCTAGCGAAGGGGGGCAGTATTTT.

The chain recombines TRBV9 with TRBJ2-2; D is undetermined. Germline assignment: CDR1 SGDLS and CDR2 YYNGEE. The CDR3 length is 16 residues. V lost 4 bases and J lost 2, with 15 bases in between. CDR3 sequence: CASSPVRDTNTGELFF. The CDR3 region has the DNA TGTGCCAGCAGCCCTGTTAGAGACACTAACACCGGGGAGCTGTTTTTT.

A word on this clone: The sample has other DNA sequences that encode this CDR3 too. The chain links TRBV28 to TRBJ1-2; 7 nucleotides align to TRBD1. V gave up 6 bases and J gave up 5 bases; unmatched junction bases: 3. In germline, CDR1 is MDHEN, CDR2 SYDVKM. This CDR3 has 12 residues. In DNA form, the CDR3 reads TGTGCCAGCAGGCCAGGGGGGTATGGCTACACCTTC. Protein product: CASRPGGYGYTF.